The entry below gives a single T cell receptor beta chain sequence along with its context. Data came from immunoSEQ multiplex PCR; TCRdb stores just in-frame clones and leaves some out. The repertoire holds fewer than 100,000 clones, with roughly 90% as singletons. The CDR3 is 15 residues long. V trimming: 7 bases; J trimming: 4 bases; junction bases outside the gene matches: 9. CDR1 and CDR2 (germline): MNHEY, SVGAGI. The data were obtained in a study of blood T cell repertoires in COVID-19. V gene TRBV6-5 combines with J gene TRBJ2-5; the match to TRBD1 covers 10 bases. The sequencing input was peripheral blood. The source of this sequence is a woman at least 80 years old with acute or convalescent COVID-19. The CDR3 nucleotides read TGTGCCAGCAAGCAAGACAGGGGGCATGGAGAGACCCAGTACTTC. This codes for CASKQDRGHGETQYF.